These T cell receptor beta chains were read from a single sample in a study of blood T cell repertoires in COVID-19. Data came from immunoSEQ multiplex PCR; TCRdb stores just in-frame clones and leaves some out. Of some 250,000 clones in the sample, approximately 87% are singletons; the top ten hold 10% to 15%. The sequencing sample was made of peripheral blood. These receptors all come from a woman aged 25 to 39 with COVID-19, enrolled during active disease. Both conserved end residues are part of each CDR3. The order of the fields is clone size, V gene, D gene, J gene, CDR3 protein, CDR3 DNA. D genes are given only for firm matches. Clone size is not always given. Where it is, it says once, few, many or a class for expanded clones.

once,TRBV6-1,-,TRBJ2-6,CASSALLGSSGANVLTF,TGTGCCAGCAGTGCCCTTTTAGGGAGCTCTGGGGCCAACGTCCTGACTTTC
-,TRBV11-2,TRBD1,TRBJ1-2,CASSSDRGRRNYGYTF,TGTGCCAGCAGTTCGGACAGGGGGCGTCGGAACTATGGCTACACCTTC
-,TRBV23-1,TRBD1,TRBJ2-5,CASSQSNRGRETQYF,TGCGCCAGCAGTCAATCAAACAGGGGGCGAGAGACCCAGTACTTC
-,TRBV6-5,-,TRBJ2-5,CASSRRTALETQYF,TGTGCCAGCAGTCGACGGACAGCCTTGGAGACCCAGTACTTC
few,TRBV6-5,TRBD1,TRBJ1-1,CASGTGLNTEAFF,TGTGCCAGCGGGACAGGCCTAAACACTGAAGCTTTCTTT
-,TRBV5-8,-,TRBJ1-2,CASSSRGSNYGYTF,TGTGCCAGCAGCTCCCGTGGCTCTAACTATGGCTACACCTTC
-,TRBV6-5,-,TRBJ1-1,CASKWDTPIATEAFF,TGTGCCAGCAAATGGGACACCCCAATTGCTACTGAAGCTTTCTTT
-,TRBV10-1,-,TRBJ1-2,CASSAGVKYGYTF,TGCGCCAGTTCTGCGGGAGTAAAATATGGCTACACCTTC
-,TRBV5-8,-,TRBJ2-7,CASSLRVLNYEQYF,TGTGCCAGCAGCCTGAGAGTACTTAACTACGAGCAGTACTTC
-,TRBV7-8,TRBD1,TRBJ2-3,CASSRDRAGVIDTQYF,TGTGCCAGCAGCCGGGACAGGGCGGGGGTTATAGATACGCAGTATTTT
-,TRBV5-1,-,TRBJ2-6,CASTTDRHSGANVLTF,TGCGCCAGCACCACCGACAGGCACTCTGGGGCCAACGTCCTGACTTTC
-,TRBV2,-,TRBJ2-1,CASSYTAYNEQFF,TGTGCCAGCAGTTATACAGCATACAATGAGCAGTTCTTC
few,TRBV6-6,-,TRBJ1-2,CASSLDDSIEVVTRGYTF,TGTGCCAGCAGTCTCGACGACAGCATAGAAGTTGTGACTAGAGGCTACACCTTC
once,TRBV5-6,TRBD1,TRBJ1-2,CASSSGQGRLWGYTF,TGTGCCAGCAGTTCTGGACAGGGTCGGTTGTGGGGCTACACCTTC
-,TRBV2,TRBD2,TRBJ2-2,CAGSGLAGGQRTNGELFF,TGTGCCGGATCCGGACTAGCGGGGGGGCAGCGTACGAACGGGGAGCTGTTTTTT
-,TRBV6-2/TRBV6-3,-,TRBJ2-5,CASSYSVSQETQYF,TGTGCCAGCAGTTACTCAGTCAGCCAAGAGACCCAGTACTTC
-,TRBV6-6,TRBD2,TRBJ2-1,CASSRLAGDFYNEQFF,TGTGCCAGCAGTCGACTAGCGGGGGATTTTTACAATGAGCAGTTCTTC
few,TRBV5-1,-,TRBJ2-7,CASGLNERDEQYF,TGCGCCAGCGGCCTCAATGAGAGGGACGAGCAGTACTTC
few,TRBV2,TRBD2,TRBJ2-5,CASRTPAAGGLETQYF,TGTGCCAGCAGGACCCCGGCGGCGGGGGGGCTTGAGACCCAGTACTTC
-,TRBV4-2,TRBD2,TRBJ2-3,CASSQTPGQPSGTSGDRTDTQYF,TGTGCCAGCAGCCAAACACCGGGACAACCATCCGGGACTAGCGGGGATCGCACAGATACGCAGTATTTT
-,TRBV7-8,-,TRBJ2-2,CASSLGGRNLNTGELFF,TGTGCCAGCAGCTTAGGCGGCAGAAACCTGAACACCGGGGAGCTGTTTTTT
-,TRBV4-1,-,TRBJ2-5,CASSQGGAQETQYF,TGCGCCAGCAGCCAGGGCGGGGCGCAAGAGACCCAGTACTTC
-,TRBV27,TRBD1,TRBJ1-2,CASRAQGVGGYTF,TGTGCCAGCAGGGCGCAGGGGGTAGGTGGCTACACCTTC
-,TRBV20-1,-,TRBJ2-1,CSASDGSVDNEQFF,TGCAGTGCTAGTGACGGTTCGGTCGACAATGAGCAGTTCTTC
-,TRBV5-1,TRBD1,TRBJ1-1,CASKSDRDGTWKAFF,TGCGCCAGCAAGTCCGACAGGGATGGAACGTGGAAAGCTTTCTTT
-,TRBV7-2,-,TRBJ2-5,CASSPGGGAIGTQYF,TGTGCCAGCAGCCCAGGAGGGGGGGCCATCGGGACCCAGTACTTC
-,TRBV21-1,-,TRBJ2-3,CASSKGRGFGSTDTQYF,TGTGCCAGCAGCAAAGGGCGGGGGTTTGGAAGCACAGATACGCAGTATTTT
-,TRBV5-1,-,TRBJ2-1,CASSLRVSEQFF,TGCGCCAGCAGCTTGCGAGTGAGTGAGCAGTTCTTC
once,TRBV5-5,-,TRBJ2-5,CASSLEWGSETQYF,TGTGCCAGCAGCTTGGAGTGGGGCTCCGAGACCCAGTACTTC
-,TRBV19,TRBD1,TRBJ2-2,CVTGGKGTGELFF,TGTGTCACAGGGGGAAAAGGCACCGGGGAGCTGTTTTTT
-,TRBV6-5,TRBD1,TRBJ2-7,CASSLFGTGSYEQYF,TGTGCCAGCAGTTTATTTGGGACAGGGTCCTACGAGCAGTACTTC
-,TRBV5-1,TRBD1,TRBJ2-7,CASSLAAAGGSYEQYF,TGCGCCAGCAGCTTGGCCGCGGCAGGGGGCTCCTACGAGCAGTACTTC
-,TRBV5-1,TRBD1,TRBJ2-7,CASSLGGQGQYEQYF,TGCGCCAGCAGCTTGGGGGGACAGGGGCAGTACGAGCAGTACTTC
-,TRBV7-9,TRBD2,TRBJ2-3,CASSLETGGYGDTQYF,TGTGCCAGCAGCTTAGAGACGGGGGGGTATGGAGATACGCAGTATTTT
-,TRBV7-6,-,TRBJ1-5,CASSLVAGPERDQPQHF,TGTGCCAGCAGCTTAGTTGCTGGCCCAGAGAGGGATCAGCCCCAGCATTTT
-,TRBV28,TRBD2,TRBJ2-3,CASTNPPALAGGNTQYF,TGTGCCAGCACCAATCCCCCTGCTCTAGCGGGGGGGAATACGCAGTATTTT
-,TRBV6-5,-,TRBJ1-1,CASSPLIGGTEAFF,TGTGCCAGCAGTCCCCTTATAGGAGGCACTGAAGCTTTCTTT
-,TRBV3-1/TRBV3-2,TRBD2,TRBJ2-3,CASSQGGLARDTQYF,TGTGCCAGCAGCCAGGGTGGACTAGCGAGAGATACGCAGTATTTT
once,TRBV6-5,-,TRBJ1-4,CASTKWGDGEKLFF,TGTGCCAGCACCAAGTGGGGGGACGGAGAAAAACTGTTTTTT
-,TRBV5-4,TRBD2,TRBJ2-1,CASRPSGGSYNEQFF,TGTGCCAGCAGACCTAGCGGGGGCTCCTACAATGAGCAGTTCTTC
-,TRBV6-5,-,TRBJ2-1,CASLTDNSYNEQFF,TGTGCCAGCCTTACAGATAATTCCTACAATGAGCAGTTCTTC
-,TRBV12-2,-,TRBJ2-1,CASRRQFF,TGTGCAAGTCGCAGACAATTCTTC
few,TRBV30,TRBD1,TRBJ2-2,CAGGTGVTGELFF,TGTGCCGGCGGGACAGGGGTCACCGGGGAGCTGTTTTTT
-,TRBV3-1/TRBV3-2,-,TRBJ2-1,CASSHLPGNEQFF,TGTGCCAGCAGCCATCTTCCGGGAAATGAGCAGTTCTTC
-,TRBV6-4,TRBD2,TRBJ2-5,CASPLAGYFRETQYF,TGTGCCAGCCCACTAGCGGGTTATTTTCGGGAGACCCAGTACTTC
-,TRBV6-5,TRBD2,TRBJ2-7,CASSAASGGSGEQYF,TGTGCCAGCAGCGCTGCTAGCGGGGGATCGGGCGAGCAGTACTTC
-,TRBV6-5,-,TRBJ1-1,CASTLRLLSTEAFF,TGTGCCAGCACCCTTCGACTCCTGAGCACTGAAGCTTTCTTT
-,TRBV7-9,TRBD2,TRBJ2-5,CASSYQGTSVTETQYF,TGTGCCAGCAGCTACCAAGGGACTAGCGTGACAGAGACCCAGTACTTC
-,TRBV12-1,-,TRBJ1-6,CASSFEGQGIQNSPLHF,TGTGCCAGCAGCTTTGAGGGACAGGGTATTCAGAATTCACCCCTCCACTTT
few,TRBV6-2/TRBV6-3,-,TRBJ2-5,CASSLPGARTQYF,TGTGCCAGCAGTCTCCCAGGGGCCAGGACCCAGTACTTC
-,TRBV11-2,-,TRBJ2-5,CASSSLSRRETQYF,TGTGCCAGCAGCTCCCTGTCGCGGAGGGAGACCCAGTACTTC